This passage covers 30 T cell receptor beta chains from one sample sequenced in a study of T cell repertoires in cytomegalovirus infection. No antigen has been assigned to these receptors. TCRdb passed the reads through MiXCR, listing each CDR3 protein once. The repertoire has fewer than 650,000 distinct CDR3 sequences, under 45% of them found once; the top ten carry around 46%. This specimen consisted of cultured PBMCs, obtained from culture after CMV antigen stimulation. All receptors come from a human donor in good health (CMV status not recorded). Some clones in this sample may be carry-over from other donors' samples.

The chain combines TRBV6-2 or TRBV6-3 with TRBJ1-3; D is unclear. The V gene's germline CDR1 is MNHEY and CDR2 SVGEGT. V lost 6 bases and J lost 5, with 17 bases in between. CDR3 length equals 15 residues. CDR3 loop: CASRRGVLRRNTIYF. CDR3 nucleotide sequence: TGTGCCAGCAGACGCGGAGTGCTTAGGCGAAACACCATATATTTT.

The chain couples TRBV18 to TRBJ2-7; tentatively, D is TRBD1 (5 bases). The CDR3 is 14 amino acids. Trimming pared 2 bases from V and 3 bases from J, leaving 11 bases between. Germline-derived CDR1 and CDR2 are KGHSH and LQKENI. CDR3 coding DNA: TGTGCCAGCTCACCAGGGGCCGCCAACTACGAGCAGTACTTC. Its protein product is CASSPGAANYEQYF.

Worth noting for this clonotype: One junction end disagrees with the germline gene, perhaps due to a read error. The V gene is TRBV6-1, the J gene TRBJ2-1; D ambiguous. Germline-derived CDR1 and CDR2 are MNHNS and SASEGT. The CDR3 loop spans 12 amino acids. Written as DNA, the CDR3 is TGTGCCAGCAGTGAAGCACTCCAGCTTGGGGTCTTC. As protein: CASSEALQLGVF.

This clonotype was observed a single time. The CDR3 spells CASSQRDGGRNEKLFF. Written as DNA, the CDR3 is TGTGCCAGCAGCCAACGAGACGGAGGACGGAATGAAAAACTGTTTTTT. The chain links TRBV3-1 to TRBJ1-4; D is uncertain. Trimming shortened V by 2 bases and J by 5 bases, and 15 bases separated the two germline ends. This CDR3 has 16 residues. CDR1 is LGHDT, CDR2 YNNKEL, per germline (reference sequence).

V usage is TRBV6-5 and J usage is TRBJ2-7; D uncertain. Trimming left V 5 bases short and J 6 bases short, with 17 bases between. Germline-derived CDR1 and CDR2 are MNHEY and SVGAGI. The CDR3 length is 14 residues. The CDR3 nucleotides read TGTGCCAGCAGTCAAACTCGGTGGGTGGGCGAGCAGTACTTC. Encoded protein: CASSQTRWVGEQYF.

The chain is built from TRBV2 and TRBJ1-5; possibly TRBD1 for D (5 bases). The CDR3 has 16 amino acids. Trimming cost V 0 bases and J 2 bases, with 11 bases left between them. Germline CDR1 reads SNHLY; CDR2 reads FYNNEI. Here the CDR3 reads CASSEARGGGNQPQHF. DNA for the CDR3: TGTGCCAGCAGTGAAGCGCGAGGAGGGGGCAATCAGCCCCAGCATTTT. The full variable domain, with the rest looked up from reference TRBV2 and TRBJ1-5, is EPEVTQTPSHQVTQMGQEVILRCVPISNHLYFYWYRQILGQKVEFLVSFYNNEISEKSEIFDDQFSVERPDGSNFTLKIRSTKLEDSAMYFCASSEARGGGNQPQHFGDGTRLSIL.

V usage is TRBV12-3 or TRBV12-4 and J usage is TRBJ1-2; the match to TRBD1 covers 7 bases. The CDR3 covers 15 residues. The trim removed 0 bases at V and 6 bases at J, leaving 7 bases unmatched. The DNA of the CDR3 is TGTGCCAGCAGTTTAGCCGACCGCAGGGGGGATGGCTACACCTTC. Residues: CASSLADRRGDGYTF.

The chain is built from TRBV12-3 or TRBV12-4 and TRBJ1-3; 9 nucleotides match TRBD1. There are 19 residues in the CDR3. J gave up 5 bases and V 5 bases, and 19 bases lay outside the gene matches. Here the CDR3 DNA reads TGTGCCAGCAGTACCCGGGACAGGGTGCTCGCCGAGACCCGAAACACCATATATTTT. Translated, it gives CASSTRDRVLAETRNTIYF.

There are a few counts of this clonotype. The chain is built from TRBV4-2 and TRBJ2-7; D gene uncertain. Germline V lookup: CDR1 LGHNA, CDR2 YNFKEQ. CDR3 size: 17 residues. V was shortened by 1 base and J by 2 bases, with 18 bases between the two germline ends. This CDR3 is CASSQVGSGSSTYEQYF. The CDR3, as DNA: TGTGCCAGCAGCCAAGTTGGTTCCGGTTCTTCAACCTACGAGCAGTACTTC.

This clonotype has just a few counts. The J gene is TRBJ2-5, the V gene TRBV6-1; no clear D. V was shortened by 0 bases and J by 4 bases, with 18 bases between the two germline ends. Germline V gene lookup returns CDR1 MNHNS and CDR2 SASEGT. This CDR3 contains 17 residues. The CDR3 loop is CASSEAQSSPRRETQYF. Here the CDR3 DNA reads TGTGCCAGCAGTGAAGCACAATCCTCCCCCCGAAGAGAGACCCAGTACTTC.

In its sample, this clonotype was seen a few times. The chain links TRBV12-3 or TRBV12-4 to TRBJ2-5; a possible D gene is TRBD2 (5 bases). This CDR3 comprises 13 residues. V was cut by 11 bases and J by 3 bases, with 16 bases left in between. The CDR3 protein is CAVQRRLEETQYF. CDR3 bases: TGTGCCGTTCAGCGGAGACTCGAAGAGACCCAGTACTTC.

This clonotype has more than one count but fewer than ten. The V call is TRBV20-1, the J call TRBJ2-7; D gene ambiguous. V lost 3 bases and J 1 base, leaving 7 bases between the germline ends. The CDR3 runs 12 residues. Germline CDR1 is DFQATT and CDR2 is SNEGSKA (reference sequence). The CDR3 sequence is CSASRSSYEQYF. The DNA for the CDR3 is TGCAGTGCTAGCCGCAGTTCCTACGAGCAGTACTTC.

The chain uses TRBV20-1 and TRBJ1-5; 7 bases match TRBD1. The CDR3 loop spans 17 amino acids. From germline, CDR1 is DFQATT and CDR2 SNEGSKA (reference sequence). With 3 bases clipped from V and 0 bases from J, the junction kept 11 bases outside the gene matches. The CDR3 is CSASKRRDSYSNQPQHF. The CDR3 nucleotides are TGCAGTGCTAGTAAAAGACGGGACAGTTATAGCAATCAGCCCCAGCATTTT.

This clonotype has only a few counts. The gene calls are TRBV7-9 and TRBJ1-6, with D hard to call. Trimming left V 5 bases short and J 8 bases short, with 13 bases between. The CDR3 sequence is 14 residues long. CDR1 is SEHNR, CDR2 FQNEAQ, per germline (reference sequence). CDR3 sequence reads: CASSPEVFDSPLHF. CDR3 nucleotides: TGTGCCAGCAGCCCAGAGGTATTTGATTCACCCCTCCACTTT.

This clonotype was observed a few times. V gene TRBV2 combines with J gene TRBJ1-3; no firm D call. The CDR3 is 14 amino acids. Deletions cut 4 bases from V and 0 bases from J, with 7 bases between. Germline-derived CDR1 and CDR2 are SNHLY and FYNNEI. CDR3 protein: CASSVPSSGNTIYF. The DNA of the CDR3 is TGTGCCAGCAGTGTTCCCTCCTCTGGAAACACCATATATTTT. The variable domain in full, completed from reference TRBV2 and TRBJ1-3, reads EPEVTQTPSHQVTQMGQEVILRCVPISNHLYFYWYRQILGQKVEFLVSFYNNEISEKSEIFDDQFSVERPDGSNFTLKIRSTKLEDSAMYFCASSVPSSGNTIYFGEGSWLTVV.

The chain carries TRBV7-9 and TRBJ2-3; 9 nucleotides line up with TRBD2. The ends lost 6 bases at V and 5 bases at J; junction bases unmatched: 3. The germline V gene has CDR1 SEHNR and CDR2 FQNEAQ (reference sequence). The CDR3 sequence is 13 residues long. For the CDR3, the DNA is TGTGCCAGCAGGTGGACTAGCGAAGATACGCAGTATTTT. This gives the protein CASRWTSEDTQYF.

V and J are TRBV10-3 and TRBJ2-7; unclear D gene. The germline gives CDR1 ENHRY, CDR2 SYGVKD. The CDR3 is 13 residues long. V shed 2 bases and J shed 9 bases, with 14 bases lying between them. CDR3 bases: TGTGCCATCAGTGAGAGGACGGCTTCTGTGCAGTACTTC. Translation: CAISERTASVQYF.

Only a few counts were recorded for this clonotype. V and J are TRBV6-2 or TRBV6-3 and TRBJ1-1; TRBD1 is a possible D gene (6 bases). This CDR3 contains 17 residues. Germline V gene sequence: CDR1 MNHEY, CDR2 SVGEGT. V dropped 6 bases and J dropped 0 bases, with 20 bases sitting between them. The CDR3 spells CASSYTTGYSMNTEAFF. CDR3 nucleotide sequence: TGTGCCAGCAGCTACACAACAGGGTACTCCATGAACACTGAAGCTTTCTTT.

This clonotype was seen at least ten times. The rearrangement joins TRBV7-8 to TRBJ2-1; 8 bases line up with TRBD2. CDR3 length: 14 residues. V lost 1 base and J lost 7; bases outside the gene matches: 3. CDR1 SGHVS and CDR2 FQNEAQ come from the germline V gene. CDR3 sequence reads: CASSLGTSPNEQFF. CDR3 in DNA: TGTGCCAGCAGCTTAGGGACTAGCCCAAATGAGCAGTTCTTC.

This clonotype turned up a few times. This rearrangement joins TRBV12-3 or TRBV12-4 to TRBJ1-3; TRBD1 matches at 9 bases. After removal of 5 bases from V and 5 bases from J, the junction contained 7 bases not matched to a gene. This CDR3 comprises 15 residues. In nucleotides, the CDR3 is TGTGCCAGCAGTCAGGGACAGGGATGGAGAAACACCATATATTTT. It specifies CASSQGQGWRNTIYF.

This sequence joins TRBV28 and TRBJ2-5; the match to TRBD2 covers 9 bases. With V trimmed by 5 bases and J by 2 bases, 6 bases remained unmatched. The CDR3 is 15 amino acids. Germline CDR1 is MDHEN and CDR2 is SYDVKM. Here the CDR3 reads CASSDSGGPQETQYF. CDR3 nucleotides: TGTGCCAGCAGTGATAGCGGGGGACCACAAGAGACCCAGTACTTC.

This clonotype was seen a handful of times. The genes are TRBV7-2 and TRBJ1-6; D unclear. The V end was cut by 3 bases, the J end by 7 bases, with 13 bases between. In germline, CDR1 is SGHTA, CDR2 FQGNSA. The CDR3 totals 15 residues. The CDR3: CASSFKKGKNSPLHF. Written as DNA, the CDR3 is TGTGCCAGCAGCTTCAAGAAGGGAAAGAATTCACCCCTCCACTTT.

This clonotype was found once. The chain couples TRBV7-3 to TRBJ1-1; 7 bases are a match to TRBD1. This CDR3 has 16 residues. Germline CDR1 reads SGHTA; CDR2 reads FQGTGA. V was pared by 5 bases and J by 2 bases, with 11 bases of the junction left unmatched. Here the CDR3 reads CASSPRRGTANTEAFF. DNA for the CDR3: TGTGCCAGCAGCCCCAGGCGCGGGACAGCCAACACTGAAGCTTTCTTT.

This clonotype was detected ten times or more. The gene calls are TRBV6-2 or TRBV6-3 and TRBJ2-4, with a tentative D call TRBD2 (5 bases). CDR3 length equals 15 residues. Germline loops: CDR1 MNHEY, CDR2 SVGEGT. Trimming took 0 bases from V and 4 from J, leaving 10 bases between them. DNA of the CDR3: TGTGCCAGCAGTTACTCCCCGCCGGGGAAAAACATTCAGTACTTC. This encodes CASSYSPPGKNIQYF.

There are a few counts of this clonotype. The chain recombines TRBV5-4 with TRBJ2-3, with 7 bases fitting TRBD2. The germline CDR1 and CDR2 sequences are SGHNT and YYREEE (reference sequence). The CDR3 is 15 amino acids. Trimming removed 6 bases from V and 1 base from J; junction bases left unmatched: 8. This chain's CDR3 is CASTSGGVGTDTQYF. The CDR3 nucleotides are TGTGCCAGCACCTCGGGGGGAGTGGGCACAGATACGCAGTATTTT.

The V gene is TRBV20-1, the J gene TRBJ1-1; tentative D call: TRBD1 (5 bases). The ends were cut back, 4 bases at V and 0 bases at J, with 12 bases in the middle. The CDR3 is 14 residues long. CDR1 is DFQATT, CDR2 SNEGSKA, per germline (reference sequence). The CDR3 region is CSAKQGVMNTEAFF. In nucleotides, the CDR3 is TGCAGTGCTAAGCAGGGCGTCATGAACACTGAAGCTTTCTTT.

The chain links TRBV4-1 to TRBJ1-6; maybe TRBD1 (6 bases). CDR3 length: 17 residues. CDR1 MGHRA and CDR2 YSYEKL come from the germline V gene. Between the trimmed V and J ends, which lost 4 bases and 3 bases, there was a span of 16 bases. The CDR3 DNA is TGCGCCAGCAGCCCGGCTAGGACAGCGAACTATAATTCACCCCTCCACTTT. Translation: CASSPARTANYNSPLHF.

The rearrangement links TRBV10-3 to TRBJ2-7, with D perhaps matching TRBD1 (6 bases). The CDR3 runs 12 residues. Trimming removed 10 bases at V and 1 base at J, with 11 bases between. Looked up from germline, CDR1 is ENHRY and CDR2 is SYGVKD. The CDR3 DNA reads as TGTGCCACCTCCACAGGGTCCTACGAGCAGTACTTC. Amino acids: CATSTGSYEQYF.

The rearrangement uses TRBV18 and TRBJ2-2; TRBD2 aligns across 8 bases. J lost 1 base, V lost 3 bases, and 4 bases had no gene match. Germline CDR1 is KGHSH and CDR2 is LQKENI. The CDR3 totals 16 residues. CDR3 amino acids: CASSPPSGRNTGELFF. CDR3 nucleotide sequence: TGTGCCAGCTCACCCCCCAGCGGGAGGAACACCGGGGAGCTGTTTTTT.

The V gene is TRBV29-1, the J gene TRBJ2-7; D might be TRBD1 (5 bases). CDR1 and CDR2 (germline): SQVTM, ANQGSEA. The CDR3 sequence is 15 residues long. V lost 6 bases and J 2 bases, leaving 20 bases between the germline ends. CDR3 protein: CSVQIEARAPYEQYF. The DNA of the CDR3 is TGCAGCGTCCAAATTGAAGCCAGGGCCCCCTACGAGCAGTACTTC.